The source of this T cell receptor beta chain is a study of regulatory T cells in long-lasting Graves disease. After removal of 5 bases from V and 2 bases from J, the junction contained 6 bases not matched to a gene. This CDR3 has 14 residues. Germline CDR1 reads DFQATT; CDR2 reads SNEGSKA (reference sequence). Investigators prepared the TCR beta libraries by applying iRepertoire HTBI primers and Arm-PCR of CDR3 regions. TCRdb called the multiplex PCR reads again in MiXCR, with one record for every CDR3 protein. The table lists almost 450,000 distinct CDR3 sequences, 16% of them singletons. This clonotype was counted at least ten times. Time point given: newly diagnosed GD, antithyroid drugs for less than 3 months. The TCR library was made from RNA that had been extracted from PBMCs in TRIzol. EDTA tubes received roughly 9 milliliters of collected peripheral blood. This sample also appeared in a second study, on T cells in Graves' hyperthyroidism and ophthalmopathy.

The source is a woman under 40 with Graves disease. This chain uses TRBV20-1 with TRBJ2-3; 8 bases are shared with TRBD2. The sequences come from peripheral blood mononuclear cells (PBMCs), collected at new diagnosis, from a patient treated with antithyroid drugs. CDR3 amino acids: CSAQKTSDTDTQYF. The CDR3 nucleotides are TGCAGTGCTCAGAAGACTAGCGACACAGATACGCAGTATTTT.